This entry lists 12 T cell receptor beta chains sequenced from one sample in a study of blood T cell repertoires in COVID-19. Sequenced by immunoSEQ multiplex PCR; TCRdb stores in-frame clones only, minus some. Of over 100,000 clones listed, approximately 89% are singletons. The sample was peripheral blood. The receptors originated from a man aged 35-49 years with acute or convalescent COVID-19.

The chain is built from TRBV2 and TRBJ1-5; 9 nucleotides align to TRBD1. V shed 4 bases, J shed 2 bases, and the junction held 6 bases outside the gene matches. The CDR3 is made up of 16 amino acids. CDR1 and CDR2 from the germline V gene are SNHLY and FYNNEI. This CDR3 reads CASSATGGTGNQPQHF. The CDR3 bases are TGTGCCAGCAGTGCGACAGGGGGTACGGGCAATCAGCCCCAGCATTTT.

V usage is TRBV2 and J usage is TRBJ1-2; 7 positions agree with TRBD1. Germline assignment: CDR1 SNHLY and CDR2 FYNNEI. This CDR3 has 12 amino acids. The V and J ends lost 2 bases and 8 bases, in that order; junction bases with no gene match: 2. CDR3 bases: TGTGCCAGCAGTGAATACAGGGGCGGCTACACCTTC. As protein: CASSEYRGGYTF.

The V call is TRBV4-2, the J call TRBJ1-1; 7 bases align to TRBD1. CDR1 and CDR2 from the germline V gene are LGHNA and YNFKEQ. This CDR3 is 12 amino acids long. The junction had 5 bases not matched to a gene; V was cut back by 10 bases and J by 3 bases. CDR3 DNA: TGTGCCACAACGGACAGGCACACTGAAGCTTTCTTT. It is translated as CATTDRHTEAFF.

V and J are TRBV19 and TRBJ1-1; D is possibly TRBD1 (6 bases). Germline lookup yields CDR1 LNHDA and CDR2 SQIVND (reference sequence). There are 13 residues in the CDR3. V was shortened by 6 bases and J by 5 bases, with 13 bases between the two germline ends. For the CDR3, the DNA is TGTGCCAGTAGGGTCCAGGGGCGAACTGAAGCTTTCTTT. It translates to CASRVQGRTEAFF.

The chain has TRBV29-1 and TRBJ1-1, with D hard to call. The CDR3 loop spans 13 amino acids. Trimming cost V 4 bases and J 0 bases, with 9 bases left between them. Germline V gene sequence: CDR1 SQVTM, CDR2 ANQGSEA. The DNA for the CDR3 is TGCAGCGTTGGAGCGGGGTTGAACACTGAAGCTTTCTTT. It is translated as CSVGAGLNTEAFF. Full variable domain (rest looked up from reference TRBV29-1 and TRBJ1-1): SAVISQKPSRDICQRGTSLTIQCQVDSQVTMMFWYRQQPGQSLTLIATANQGSEATYESGFVIDKFPISRPNLTFSTLTVSNMSPEDSSIYLCSVGAGLNTEAFFGQGTRLTVV.

The chain recombines TRBV5-8 with TRBJ2-3; 7 nucleotides agree with TRBD1. CDR3 length: 15 amino acids. The germline V gene has CDR1 SGHTS and CDR2 YDEGEE. With 0 bases clipped from V and 4 bases from J, the junction kept 5 bases outside the gene matches. The CDR3 DNA is TGTGCCAGCAGCTTGGAAGGGGGCAGGGCAGATACGCAGTATTTT. It is translated as CASSLEGGRADTQYF.

The chain links TRBV4-3 to TRBJ1-1; D gene ambiguous. Germline V gives CDR1 LGHNA, CDR2 YSLEER. V lost 0 bases and J 1 base, leaving 9 bases between the germline ends. The CDR3 runs to 15 residues. This CDR3 is CASSQDLGRNTEAFF. The CDR3 DNA reads as TGCGCCAGCAGCCAAGACCTTGGGAGGAACACTGAAGCTTTCTTT.

This clone was recorded only once. The chain is built from TRBV5-4 and TRBJ1-1; no firm D call. Germline V gene lookup returns CDR1 SGHNT and CDR2 YYREEE (reference sequence). The CDR3 sequence is 14 residues long. The germline V and J ends were trimmed by 0 bases and 3 bases, with 9 bases remaining between them. In DNA, the CDR3 is TGTGCCAGCAGCTTGGGGAAACGGGACACTGAAGCTTTCTTT. It specifies CASSLGKRDTEAFF. The full variable domain, in which reference TRBV5-4 and TRBJ1-1 provide the parts outside the CDR3, is ETGVTQSPTHLIKTRGQQVTLRCSSQSGHNTVSWYQQALGQGPQFIFQYYREEENGRGNFPPRFSGLQFPNYSSELNVNALELDDSALYLCASSLGKRDTEAFFGQGTRLTVV.

This clone has only one observation. This rearrangement joins TRBV11-2 to TRBJ2-1; 12 bases fit TRBD2. Germline CDR1 and CDR2: SGHAT and FQNNGV. The V gene end was trimmed by 4 bases and the J gene end by 5 bases; junction bases not matched to a gene: 9. This CDR3 has 17 amino acids. CDR3 DNA sequence: TGTGCCAGCAGCTACACCATTAGGACTAGCGGGGACAATGAGCAGTTCTTC. Translated, it gives CASSYTIRTSGDNEQFF.

The chain has TRBV7-9 and TRBJ2-6; perhaps TRBD2 as D (5 bases). The germline gives CDR1 SEHNR, CDR2 FQNEAQ (reference sequence). The V end lost 5 bases, the J end lost 0 bases, and 17 bases lay between the germline ends. The CDR3 covers 18 residues. The CDR3 nucleotides are TGTGCCAGCAGCGGGAGACGGTTTACCCTCTCTGGGGCCAACGTCCTGACTTTC. This translates into CASSGRRFTLSGANVLTF.

V and J are TRBV9 and TRBJ1-5; perhaps TRBD1 as D (6 bases). CDR3 length: 13 residues. Germline V gene data show CDR1 as SGDLS and CDR2 as YYNGEE. V lost 0 bases, J lost 6 bases, and 7 bases lay in between. CDR3 in DNA: TGTGCCAGCAGCGTAGAGGGGGTTCAGCCCCAGCATTTT. Residues: CASSVEGVQPQHF.

The V call is TRBV10-3, the J call TRBJ1-5; D gene uncertain. In germline, CDR1 is ENHRY, CDR2 SYGVKD. The CDR3 extends over 15 amino acids. The V end was cut by 2 bases, the J end by 0 bases, with 8 bases between. CDR3 in DNA: TGTGCCATCAGTGAGAGCCAGGATAGCAATCAGCCCCAGCATTTT. It translates to CAISESQDSNQPQHF.